This T cell receptor (beta chain) was profiled in a study of T cells after yellow fever vaccination (dated by TCRdb to between 2018 and 2020). About the investigation overall: Libraries from fractions with low cell numbers were prepared with the SMART-Seq v4 Ultra Low Input RNA kit. To follow T-cell clones before and after both primary and booster YFV17D yellow fever vaccination, bulk TCR alpha and beta repertoires underwent longitudinal sequencing. Bulk PBMC replicates and cell subsets were isolated from blood drawn at multiple timepoints before and after both primary and secondary immunization. The cohort comprised two healthy male donors, one aged 18 to 30 and one aged 30 to 40 years.

What the work shows at the level of the full study, not this receptor alone: A small share of clonotypes occurred in both CD4 and CD8 compartments, likely arising from convergent recombination. Computational filtering was required because FACS-sorted repertoires could contain abundant contaminating clonotypes from the bulk population. Because the study included only a couple of donors, the extent to which the findings can be generalized is limited. Compared with the primary T-cell response, the secondary T-cell response was faster but weaker, reaching its peak on day 5 rather than on day 15. After the booster, most clones that had expanded after primary vaccination were detected again (approximately 97% of CD4 and about 88% of CD8), suggesting broad maintenance of memory.

This clonotype was counted at least ten times. It has no known antigen specificity. Base qualities are not at hand, and no much larger clone is one base apart. In the paper's terms, the treatment or condition label means: live attenuated yellow fever vaccine strain. PBMCs were isolated from peripheral blood using a standard Ficoll-Paque protocol. Dynabeads CD4 and CD8 positive selection kits were used to isolate CD4 and CD8 T-cell fractions. TriZol was used to extract RNA from bulk PBMCs, CD4 and CD8 fractions, and dextramer-positive and dextramer-negative fractions. Synthesis of TCR cDNA relied on 5'RACE template switching, a step that introduced a universal primer site along with unique molecular identifiers. Priming of cDNA synthesis was performed from both the TCR alpha and TCR beta constant segments. Library amplification involved two PCR steps, and the second step added sample barcodes and sequencing adapters. Libraries were sequenced on Illumina HiSeq 2500 (2x100 bp) or NovaSeq (2x150 bp). Per the authors' processing: MIGEC handled demultiplexing of reads and collapsing into UMI consensus sequences, while MiXCR performed V(D)J alignment. Vaccine-responding clonotypes were defined with edgeR using replicate PBMC samples, requiring FDR below 0.01 and a log2 fold change above 5 up to day 15. Bulk clonotypes were assigned CD4 or CD8 identity according to which sequenced CD4 or CD8 repertoire held them at higher abundance. TCRdb reworked the public reads: Q25 trimming with fastp, MiXCR clone assembly, productive beta chains retained. Each entry merges the rows of one CDR3 protein and shows their most common DNA and genes. The V and J calls reflect TCRdb's pipeline rather than the authors' work. The sample table contains some 110,000 distinct CDR3 sequences; only one count was recorded for 7.2% of them. Around 2.6% of the sample goes to the ten largest clones.

The TCR comes from a man aged 18 to 29 who received the YFV17D yellow fever vaccine. The sequencing here drew on CD4+ T cells sorted from PBMCs, taken around 45 days after the first yellow fever vaccination.

For the CDR3, the sequence is CASSLAGQNTGELFF. The bases read TGTGCCAGCAGCTTAGCGGGACAGAACACCGGGGAGCTGTTTTTT. The sequence joins TRBV7-2 to TRBJ2-2; matching of 6 bases hints at TRBD1 as the D gene. There are 15 amino acids in the CDR3, from cysteine to phenylalanine inclusive. Here the CDR3 DNA is all that survives: 45 bases in frame from base 1. Based on the germline V gene, the CDR1 and CDR2 sequences are SGHTA and FQGNSA. V is shortened by 0 bases, J by 1 base, and the region joining them spans 6 bases. The entire variable domain, with the stretches around the CDR3 drawn from the reference TRBV7-2 and TRBJ2-2 proteins, is GAGVSQSPSNKVTEKGKDVELRCDPISGHTALYWYRQSLGQGLEFLIYFQGNSAPDKSGLPSDRFSAERTGGSVSTLTIQRTQQEDSAVYLCASSLAGQNTGELFFGEGSRLTVL.